Described below is a single TCR beta chain sequence and its context. What it recognizes is unknown. This entry comes from a study of vaccination effects on CD4 cells after COVID-19. In the study overall: Viral peptide pools were used in the ViraFEST assay to expand antigen-specific CD4+ T cells, and sequencing came afterward. Study results and limitations: Of the vaccine-induced clones from healthy vaccinees, merely 1 of 255 recognized common cold coronaviruses as well.

Investigators separated out CD4+ T cells once 9 to 11 days of culture had passed. Each participant was given two doses of one vaccine (BNT162b2 or mRNA-1273). The table came from immunoSEQ multiplex PCR; TCRdb's copy has only in-frame clones and leaves some out. The repertoire holds about 40,000 clones, with about two thirds as singletons. Germline CDR1 reads SGHAT; CDR2 reads FQNNGV. The V and J ends lost 6 bases and 5 bases, in that order; junction bases with no gene match: 2. The CDR3 runs 13 residues. The sequencing here drew on CD4+ T cells from PBMCs cultured without peptide, taken after COVID-19 vaccination. The chain carries TRBV11-2 and TRBJ2-5, with 11 bases lining up with TRBD1. The sequence came from a human donor who received a COVID-19 vaccine. CDR3 residues: CASRRTGGETQYF. DNA for the CDR3: TGTGCCAGCAGACGGACAGGGGGCGAGACCCAGTACTTC.